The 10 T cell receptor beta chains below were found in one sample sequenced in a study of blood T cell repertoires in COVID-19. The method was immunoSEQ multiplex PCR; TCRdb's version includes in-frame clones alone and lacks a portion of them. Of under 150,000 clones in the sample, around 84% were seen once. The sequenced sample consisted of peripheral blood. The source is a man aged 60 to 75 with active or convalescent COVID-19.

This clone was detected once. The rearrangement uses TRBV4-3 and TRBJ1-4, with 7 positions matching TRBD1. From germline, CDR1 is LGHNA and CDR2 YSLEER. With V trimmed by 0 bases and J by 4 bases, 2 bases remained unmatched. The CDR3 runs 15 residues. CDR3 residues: CASSQEWDSNEKLFF. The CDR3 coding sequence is TGCGCCAGCAGCCAAGAGTGGGACAGTAATGAAAAACTGTTTTTT.

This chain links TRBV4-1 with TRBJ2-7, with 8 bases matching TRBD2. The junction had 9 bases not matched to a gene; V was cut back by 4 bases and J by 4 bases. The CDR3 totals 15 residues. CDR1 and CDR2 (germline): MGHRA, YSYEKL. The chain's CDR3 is CASSPLGSGIYEQYF. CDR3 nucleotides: TGCGCCAGCAGCCCCCTAGGTAGCGGGATTTACGAGCAGTACTTC.

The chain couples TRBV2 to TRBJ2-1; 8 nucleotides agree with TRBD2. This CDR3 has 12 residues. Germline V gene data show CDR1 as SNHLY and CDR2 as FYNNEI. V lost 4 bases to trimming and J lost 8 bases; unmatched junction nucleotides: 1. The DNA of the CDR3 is TGTGCCAGCAGTGCCGGGGGGGATGAGCAGTTCTTC. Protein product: CASSAGGDEQFF. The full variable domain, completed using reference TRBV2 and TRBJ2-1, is EPEVTQTPSHQVTQMGQEVILRCVPISNHLYFYWYRQILGQKVEFLVSFYNNEISEKSEIFDDQFSVERPDGSNFTLKIRSTKLEDSAMYFCASSAGGDEQFFGPGTRLTVL.

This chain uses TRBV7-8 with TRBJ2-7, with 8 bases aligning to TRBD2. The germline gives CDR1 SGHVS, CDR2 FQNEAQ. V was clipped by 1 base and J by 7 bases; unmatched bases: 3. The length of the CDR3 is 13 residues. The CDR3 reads CASSLDRLAEQYF. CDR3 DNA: TGTGCCAGCAGCTTAGATAGACTAGCGGAGCAGTACTTC.

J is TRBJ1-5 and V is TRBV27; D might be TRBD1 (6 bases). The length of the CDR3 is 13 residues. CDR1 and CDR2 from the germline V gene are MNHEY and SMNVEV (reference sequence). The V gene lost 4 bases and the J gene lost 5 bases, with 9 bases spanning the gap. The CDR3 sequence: CASSWTVYQPQHF. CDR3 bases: TGTGCCAGCAGTTGGACAGTTTATCAGCCCCAGCATTTT.

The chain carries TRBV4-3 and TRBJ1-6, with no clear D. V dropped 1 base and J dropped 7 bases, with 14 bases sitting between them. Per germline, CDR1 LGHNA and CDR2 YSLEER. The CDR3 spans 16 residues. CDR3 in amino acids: CASSQVPDGRNSPLHF. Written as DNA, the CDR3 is TGCGCCAGCAGCCAAGTCCCCGATGGGAGGAATTCACCCCTCCACTTT.

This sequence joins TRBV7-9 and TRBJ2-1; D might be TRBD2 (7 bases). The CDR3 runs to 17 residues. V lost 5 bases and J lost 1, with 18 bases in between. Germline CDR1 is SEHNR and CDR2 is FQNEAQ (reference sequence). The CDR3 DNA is TGTGCCAGCAGCCCCCTCCAGGGGCGGGAGTCCTACAATGAGCAGTTCTTC. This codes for CASSPLQGRESYNEQFF.

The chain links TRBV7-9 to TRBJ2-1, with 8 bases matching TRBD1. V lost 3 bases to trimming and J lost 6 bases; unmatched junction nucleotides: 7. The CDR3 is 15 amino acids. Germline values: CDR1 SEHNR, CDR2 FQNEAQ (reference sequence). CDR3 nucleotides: TGTGCCAGCAGCTTGACGACAGGGGCCTTCAATGAGCAGTTCTTC. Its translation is CASSLTTGAFNEQFF.

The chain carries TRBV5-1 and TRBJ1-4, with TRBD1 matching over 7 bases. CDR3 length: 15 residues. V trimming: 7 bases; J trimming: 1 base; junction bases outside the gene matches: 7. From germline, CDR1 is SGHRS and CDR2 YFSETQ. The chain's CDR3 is CASSQGPGTNEKLFF. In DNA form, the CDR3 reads TGCGCCAGCTCACAGGGGCCGGGAACTAATGAAAAACTGTTTTTT.

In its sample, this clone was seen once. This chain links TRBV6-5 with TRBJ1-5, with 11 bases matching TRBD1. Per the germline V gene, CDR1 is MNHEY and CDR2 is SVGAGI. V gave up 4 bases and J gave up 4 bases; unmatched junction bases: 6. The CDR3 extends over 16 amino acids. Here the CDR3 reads CASSSQDRGPNQPQHF. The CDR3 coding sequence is TGTGCCAGCAGTTCCCAGGACAGGGGGCCTAATCAGCCCCAGCATTTT.